The 30 T cell receptor beta chains given below trace back to one sample, sequenced in a study of tumor-infiltrating lymphocytes in primary liver carcinoma. Scientists recovered RNA and DNA together from approximately 20-30 mg of unsorted bulk tissue. The investigators made TCR beta cDNA from about 510 ng total RNA, using a constant-region primer. Generation of the TCR beta libraries relied on three nested multiplex PCR rounds using slightly modified ARM-PCR. Researchers ran the first two PCR rounds for 9 to 10 cycles each with TRBV1-TRBV30 forward primers and a C-beta reverse primer. Using its own MiXCR run on the multiplex PCR reads, TCRdb lists one record per CDR3 protein. The sample carries around 26,000 distinct CDR3 sequences, around 78% recorded once. The sample comprised liver tumor tissue from sampling region 3. Noted subset: tumor region T3, left-lateral pole. The source is a man aged 40-50 years with primary liver carcinoma and hepatitis B virus infection.

This clonotype was found a few times. The junction departs from germline at one end; a sequencing error may be responsible. The genes are TRBV29-1 and TRBJ2-7, with 9 bases identical to TRBD1. CDR1 is SQVTM, CDR2 ANQGSEA, per germline. The CDR3 loop spans 12 amino acids. CDR3 nucleotide sequence: TGCGGCGTTTCGGGACAGGGCTACGACCAGTACTTC. Amino acids: CGVSGQGYDQYF.

This clonotype was observed a single time. This chain uses TRBV6-1 with TRBJ1-2, with D hard to call. Per the germline V gene, CDR1 is MNHNS and CDR2 is SASEGT. Trimming stripped 9 bases from V and 0 bases from J, with 11 bases between. This CDR3 has 13 amino acids. The CDR3 region is CARSQGPNYGYTF. The DNA for the CDR3 is TGTGCCAGAAGCCAAGGCCCTAACTATGGCTACACCTTC.

The chain is built from TRBV4-2 and TRBJ2-7; 8 nucleotides line up with TRBD2. There are 18 residues in the CDR3. Germline-derived CDR1 and CDR2 are LGHNA and YNFKEQ. V shed 6 bases, J shed 5 bases, and the junction held 21 bases outside the gene matches. The CDR3 DNA follows: TGTGCCAGCAGTGAAAAACCGGGATTATCGGGAGGGCCACACGAGCAGTACTTC. Translated: CASSEKPGLSGGPHEQYF.

About this clonotype itself: Here the CDR3 omits its conserved ending phenylalanine or tryptophan, so a read error is the likely source. V usage is TRBV11-3 and J usage is TRBJ2-2; no reliable D call. The CDR3 spans 15 residues. Germline V gene sequence: CDR1 SGHNT, CDR2 YENEEA. The CDR3 nucleotides are TGTGCCAGGTGGCCCCTTAAACCCATCACCGAGGAGCTGTTTCTT. Residues: CARWPLKPITEELFL.

The rearrangement links TRBV5-1 to TRBJ1-2; 7 bases map to TRBD1. Per the germline V gene, CDR1 is SGHRS and CDR2 is YFSETQ. The CDR3 consists of 14 residues. V lost 2 bases to trimming and J lost 7 bases; unmatched junction nucleotides: 8. CDR3 protein: CASSFVGGQRGYTF. CDR3 in DNA: TGCGCCAGCAGCTTCGTCGGGGGACAGCGTGGCTACACCTTC. The full variable domain, in which reference TRBV5-1 and TRBJ1-2 provide the parts outside the CDR3, is KAGVTQTPRYLIKTRGQQVTLSCSPISGHRSVSWYQQTPGQGLQFLFEYFSETQRNKGNFPGRFSGRQFSNSRSEMNVSTLELGDSALYLCASSFVGGQRGYTFGSGTRLTVV.

This clonotype is judged large. The chain couples TRBV29-1 to TRBJ2-1; D is perhaps TRBD2 (5 bases). Trimming cost V 7 bases and J 4 bases, with 14 bases left between them. Germline V lookup: CDR1 SQVTM, CDR2 ANQGSEA. This CDR3 region has 13 residues. CDR3 sequence reads: CSAAPDYYNEQFF. Written as DNA, the CDR3 is TGCAGCGCCGCGCCTGACTATTACAATGAGCAGTTCTTC.

Notes on this clonotype: At one end, the junction sequence differs from germline, possibly due to a read error. The chain carries TRBV7-9 and TRBJ1-1; possible D gene TRBD1, 5 bases. Germline CDR1 and CDR2: SEHNR and FQNEAQ (reference sequence). The length of the CDR3 is 14 residues. DNA of the CDR3: TGTGCCAGCAGCTCCCGCAGGGCGGGCACTGAAACTTTCTTT. Amino acid sequence: CASSSRRAGTETFF.

The chain is built from TRBV29-1 and TRBJ2-1; weak D call: TRBD1 (6 bases). Germline CDR1 and CDR2: SQVTM and ANQGSEA. CDR3 length equals 11 residues. Here the CDR3 reads CRVGTNYEQFF. CDR3 nucleotide sequence: TGCAGGGTCGGGACAAACTACGAACAGTTCTTC.

This clonotype is medium-sized. This chain connects TRBV4-1 to TRBJ1-4, with D perhaps TRBD1 (5 bases). CDR1 MGHRA and CDR2 YSYEKL come from the germline V gene. There are 19 residues in the CDR3. The ends were cut back, 3 bases at V and 1 base at J, with 21 bases in the middle. Here the CDR3 reads CASSQNRQGGIGTNEKLFF. The CDR3 DNA is TGCGCCAGCAGCCAGAATAGGCAGGGTGGTATCGGAACTAATGAAAAACTGTTTTTT.

The gene calls are TRBV7-9 and TRBJ2-7, with 13 bases fitting TRBD2. CDR3 length: 17 amino acids. Germline V gene sequence: CDR1 SEHNR, CDR2 FQNEAQ (reference sequence). J gave up 2 bases and V 5 bases, and 9 bases lay outside the gene matches. CDR3 in amino acids: CASSGTSGNQRPYEQYF. The CDR3 region has the DNA TGTGCCAGCAGCGGGACTAGCGGGAACCAGCGTCCCTACGAGCAGTACTTC.

This clonotype came up many times. Germline is not matched at one junction end, which may reflect a read error. The rearrangement links TRBV5-1 to TRBJ1-3; D remains ambiguous. The germline V gene has CDR1 SGHRS and CDR2 YFSETQ. CDR3 length equals 15 residues. In DNA form, the CDR3 reads TGCGCCAGCAGAGACGTCCGCTCCTCTGGAAACACCATACATTTT. It yields the protein CASRDVRSSGNTIHF.

Note on this clonotype: The CDR3 does not end in the conserved phenylalanine or tryptophan, so this is likely a read error. It is unclear where the CDR3 begins or ends on the DNA, so no DNA is shown, and the CDR3 is as TCRdb lists it. This chain links TRBV4-1 with TRBJ1-6; the DNA was not used to check the table's D call, TRBD1. Germline lookup yields CDR1 MGHRA and CDR2 YSYEKL. The CDR3 adds up to 16 amino acids, both ends counted. CDR3 amino acids: CASSHHLQVADSSIHL.

This clonotype was detected many times. The chain recombines TRBV25-1 with TRBJ2-2; the match to TRBD2 covers 7 bases. CDR3 size: 15 residues. Trimming at V came to 5 bases and at J to 5 bases, leaving 8 bases not matched to a gene. CDR1 and CDR2 (germline): MGHDK, SYGVNS. The CDR3 DNA sequence: TGTGCCAGCAGTTGGCTGCAGGGAGGGACCGGGGAGCTGTTTTTT. This encodes CASSWLQGGTGELFF.

This clonotype has just one count. Compared with germline, one end of the junction differs, possibly owing to a read error. V usage is TRBV5-6 and J usage is TRBJ2-3, with D uncertain. CDR1 is SGHDT and CDR2 is YYEEEE in the germline V gene. The CDR3 has 13 amino acids. The DNA for the CDR3 is TGTGTCAGCAGATTCGGGAGCACAGATACGCAGTATTTT. Translation: CVSRFGSTDTQYF.

This clonotype has a handful of counts. One end of the junction does not line up with germline, which may come from a read error. The chain combines TRBV12-3 or TRBV12-4 with TRBJ2-7; possible D gene TRBD1, 6 bases. The CDR3 consists of 15 residues. The CDR3 sequence is CASNRGTRGPYEQYF. The CDR3 nucleotides read TGTGCAAGCAACCGAGGGACAAGGGGACCCTACGAGCAGTACTTC.

As for this clonotype: The germline gene is not matched at one end of the junction; a read error may be the cause. The chain couples TRBV4-1 to TRBJ2-1, with 9 bases matching TRBD1. Germline V CDR1 and CDR2: MGHRA, YSYEKL. This CDR3 contains 17 residues. The CDR3 DNA sequence: TGCACCAGCAGCCAGGGGACAGGGAGGAACTCCTACAATGAGCAGTTCTTC. Its protein product is CTSSQGTGRNSYNEQFF.

To note about this clonotype: At one end, the junction sequence differs from germline, possibly due to a read error. The CDR3 nucleotides are TGCGCTAGCACCTTGAACAGGAGCAATGGCTACACCTTC. It specifies CASTLNRSNGYTF. The chain employs TRBV5-1 and TRBJ1-2; D might be TRBD1 (5 bases). The CDR3 is made up of 13 amino acids. Per the germline V gene, CDR1 is SGHRS and CDR2 is YFSETQ.

This clonotype appeared a single time. Here the CDR3 omits its conserved ending phenylalanine or tryptophan, so a read error is the likely source. The genes are TRBV5-4 and TRBJ2-1; D is ambiguous. This CDR3 contains 11 residues. CDR1 and CDR2 from the germline V gene are SGHNT and YYREEE (reference sequence). CDR3 nucleotide sequence: TGTCCCAGCAGCTGGGGAAATGAGCAGTTCTCC. This codes for CPSSWGNEQFS.

Comments on this clonotype: This may come from a read error, since a much larger clone is one base off. The chain couples TRBV20-1 to TRBJ2-3; TRBD1 is a possible D gene (5 bases). Germline CDR1 is DFQATT and CDR2 is SNEGSKA (reference sequence). This CDR3 is built from 13 residues. V was trimmed by 2 bases and J by 4 bases, leaving 10 bases between them. The CDR3, as DNA: TGCAGTGCTAGACATCCACAGGCAGATACGCAGTATTTT. This encodes CSARHPQADTQYF.

By share, this clonotype ranks as medium-sized. The rearrangement uses TRBV7-9 and TRBJ2-7, with 13 bases fitting TRBD2. Trimming cost V 5 bases and J 2 bases; bases outside gene matches: 12. CDR1 SEHNR and CDR2 FQNEAQ come from the germline V gene (reference sequence). The CDR3 consists of 18 residues. Written as DNA, the CDR3 is TGTGCCAGCAGCGGCGGGACTAGCGGGAACCAGCGTCCCTACGAGCAGTACTTC. Its protein product is CASSGGTSGNQRPYEQYF.

As concerns this clonotype: A clone one base away is much larger, so this may be a read error. The chain employs TRBV11-2 and TRBJ1-2; a weak D match, TRBD1 (5 bases). Germline lookup yields CDR1 SGHAT and CDR2 FQNNGV. This CDR3 has 16 residues. CDR3 in DNA: TGTGTCAGCAGCCCGCGGGGCGGCGATTGGGACTATGGCTACACCTTC. It encodes CVSSPRGGDWDYGYTF.

Turning to this clonotype: At one end the junction does not follow the germline gene, possibly because of a read error. The chain combines TRBV5-1 with TRBJ1-3; D uncertain. CDR1 and CDR2 from the germline V gene are SGHRS and YFSETQ. The CDR3 extends over 14 amino acids. The CDR3 region has the DNA TGCGCCAGCTGCTTGGATAGCTCTGGAAACACCATATATTTT. Translated: CASCLDSSGNTIYF.

The gene calls are TRBV11-2 and TRBJ1-5; D unclear. Trimming took off 5 bases at V and 16 bases at J, with 21 bases between the two ends. This CDR3 is built from 13 residues. Germline V gene data show CDR1 as SGHAT and CDR2 as FQNNGV. The CDR3 nucleotides are TGTGCCAGCAGCCAGCAGAGCAATCAACTCCAACATTTT. This sequence encodes CASSQQSNQLQHF. Based on the CDR3 plus reference TRBV11-2 and TRBJ1-5, the full variable domain is EAGVAQSPRYKIIEKRQSVAFWCNPISGHATLYWYQQILGQGPKLLIQFQNNGVVDDSQLPKDRFSAERLKGVDSTLKIQPAKLEDSAVYLCASSQQSNQLQHFGDGTRLSIL.

This clonotype was counted at least ten times. A single base separates this from a much larger clone, so it may be a read error. This chain uses TRBV5-1 with TRBJ1-1; D call uncertain. This CDR3 contains 13 residues. Trimming shortened V by 0 bases and J by 3 bases, and 6 bases separated the two germline ends. Germline assignment: CDR1 SGHRS and CDR2 YFSETQ. The CDR3 spells CASSLDGYTEAFF. For the CDR3, the DNA is TGCGCCAGCAGCTTGGATGGGTACACTGAAGCTTTCTTT.

As to this clonotype: At one boundary the junction diverges from the germline segment, which might be a read error. V and J are TRBV5-8 and TRBJ1-1, with D unclear. Germline V gene lookup returns CDR1 SGHTS and CDR2 YDEGEE. The CDR3 sequence is 17 residues long. The DNA of the CDR3 is TGTGCCAGCAGCTTGGATACATGGTTCGAGGTTAACACTGATGCTTTCTTT. This translates into CASSLDTWFEVNTDAFF.

With respect to this clonotype: One end of the junction fails to match germline, which may point to a read error. This sequence joins TRBV11-2 and TRBJ2-5; TRBD2 matches 8 bases. This CDR3 is built from 16 residues. CDR1 and CDR2 (germline): SGHAT, FQNNGV. CDR3 sequence: CASSQTPGGGKEAQYF. In DNA, the CDR3 is TGTGCCAGCAGCCAAACCCCTGGCGGGGGGAAGGAGGCCCAATACTTC.

The J gene is TRBJ1-1, the V gene TRBV10-2, with a weak D call TRBD1 (5 bases). The CDR3 consists of 14 residues. Per germline, CDR1 WSHSY and CDR2 SAAADI. Written as DNA, the CDR3 is TGCACCTCAAGGGACGGGGGGACCAACACTGAAGCTTTCTTT. Protein sequence: CTSRDGGTNTEAFF.

As concerns this clonotype: Because it lacks the conserved phenylalanine or tryptophan at the end, this CDR3 is likely a read error. This sequence joins TRBV11-2 and TRBJ2-1; TRBD2 might be the D (6 bases). V lost 7 bases and J 9 bases, leaving 19 bases between the germline ends. The CDR3 runs 14 residues. Germline V gives CDR1 SGHAT, CDR2 FQNNGV. The CDR3: CASNSYRLVSEQFI. In DNA form, the CDR3 reads TGTGCCAGCAACTCATACCGACTAGTTAGTGAGCAGTTCATC.

Of note for this clonotype: The conserved phenylalanine or tryptophan normally closing the CDR3 is absent here, so this likely arose from a read error. The V gene is TRBV11-2, the J gene TRBJ2-5, with 8 positions matching TRBD2. V lost 6 bases and J lost 5; bases outside the gene matches: 14. Germline V gene lookup returns CDR1 SGHAT and CDR2 FQNNGV. There are 16 residues in the CDR3. The CDR3 DNA sequence: TGTGCCAGCAGTCATACTCCTGGCGGGGGGAAGGAGACCCAGTACTCC. Its translation is CASSHTPGGGKETQYS.

In the case of this clonotype: A junction boundary mismatches the germline segment, possibly from a read error. The gene calls are TRBV7-9 and TRBJ2-7, with D possibly being TRBD2 (7 bases). The CDR3 is made up of 14 amino acids. Per germline, CDR1 SEHNR and CDR2 FQNEAQ (reference sequence). DNA for the CDR3: TGTGTCAGCAGCTTAGGGGGGGAAACCTACGAGCAATACTTC. Encoded protein: CVSSLGGETYEQYF.